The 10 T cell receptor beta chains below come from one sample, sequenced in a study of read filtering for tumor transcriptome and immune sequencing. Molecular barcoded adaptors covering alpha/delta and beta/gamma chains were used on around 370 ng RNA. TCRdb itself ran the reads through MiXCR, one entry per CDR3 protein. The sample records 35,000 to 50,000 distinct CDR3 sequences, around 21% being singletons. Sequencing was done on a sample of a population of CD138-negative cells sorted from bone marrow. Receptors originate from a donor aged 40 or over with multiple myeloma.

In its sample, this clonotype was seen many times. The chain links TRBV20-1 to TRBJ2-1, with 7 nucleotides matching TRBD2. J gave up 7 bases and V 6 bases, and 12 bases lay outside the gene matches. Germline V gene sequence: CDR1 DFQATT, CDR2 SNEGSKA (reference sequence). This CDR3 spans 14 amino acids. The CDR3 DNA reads TGCAGTGCCCAGCGGGACGGCCGAGAGAATGAGCAGTTCTTC. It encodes CSAQRDGRENEQFF.

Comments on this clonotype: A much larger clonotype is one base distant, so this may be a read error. The CDR3 DNA follows: TGCAGTGCTAGTCTAGGGGGCAATAATCAGCCCCAGCGTTTT. Encoded protein: CSASLGGNNQPQRF. The chain employs TRBV20-1 and TRBJ1-5; the match to TRBD1 covers 7 bases. CDR1 and CDR2 (germline): DFQATT, SNEGSKA (reference sequence). The CDR3 runs to 14 residues.

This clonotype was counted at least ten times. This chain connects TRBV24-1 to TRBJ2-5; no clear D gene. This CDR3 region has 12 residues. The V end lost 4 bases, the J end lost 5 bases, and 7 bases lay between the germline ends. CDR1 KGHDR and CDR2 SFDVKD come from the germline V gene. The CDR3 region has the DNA TGTGCCACCAGTGACCCTTTGGAGACCCAGTACTTC. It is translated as CATSDPLETQYF.

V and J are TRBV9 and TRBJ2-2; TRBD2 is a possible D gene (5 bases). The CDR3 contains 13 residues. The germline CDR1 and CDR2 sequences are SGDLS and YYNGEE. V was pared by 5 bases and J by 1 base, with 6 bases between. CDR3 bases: TGTGCCAGCAGGAGCGGGAACACCGGGGAGCTGTTTTTT. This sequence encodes CASRSGNTGELFF.

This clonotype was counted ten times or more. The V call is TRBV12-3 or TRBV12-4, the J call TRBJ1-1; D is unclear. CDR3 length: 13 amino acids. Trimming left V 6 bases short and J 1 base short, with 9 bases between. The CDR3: CASSPPGNTEAFF. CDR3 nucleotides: TGTGCCAGCAGCCCACCGGGGAACACTGAAGCTTTCTTT.

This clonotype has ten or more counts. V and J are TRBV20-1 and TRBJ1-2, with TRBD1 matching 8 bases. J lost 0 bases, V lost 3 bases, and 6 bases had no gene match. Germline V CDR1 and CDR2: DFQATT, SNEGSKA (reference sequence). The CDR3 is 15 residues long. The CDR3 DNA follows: TGCAGTGCTAGCGACAGGGGCAGCGCTAACTATGGCTACACCTTC. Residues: CSASDRGSANYGYTF.

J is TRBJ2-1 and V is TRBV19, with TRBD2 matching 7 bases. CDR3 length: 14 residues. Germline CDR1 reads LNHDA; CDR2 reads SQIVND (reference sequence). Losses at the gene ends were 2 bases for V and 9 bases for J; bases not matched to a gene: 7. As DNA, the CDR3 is TGTGCCAGTAGTATATATGAGGGGAGGGCTGAGCAGTTCTTC. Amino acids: CASSIYEGRAEQFF.

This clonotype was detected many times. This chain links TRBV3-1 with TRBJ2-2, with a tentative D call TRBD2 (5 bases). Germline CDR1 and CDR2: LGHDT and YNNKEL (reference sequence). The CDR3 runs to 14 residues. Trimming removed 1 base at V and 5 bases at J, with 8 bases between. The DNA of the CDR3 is TGTGCCAGCAGCCAAGTGCCGGGAACCGGGGAGCTGTTTTTT. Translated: CASSQVPGTGELFF.

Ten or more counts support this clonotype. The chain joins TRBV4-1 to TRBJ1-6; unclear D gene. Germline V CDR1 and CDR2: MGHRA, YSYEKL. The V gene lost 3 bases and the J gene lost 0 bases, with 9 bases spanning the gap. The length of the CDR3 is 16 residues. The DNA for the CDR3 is TGCGCCAGCAGCCAGCCGACACGCTCCTATAATTCACCCCTCCACTTT. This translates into CASSQPTRSYNSPLHF.

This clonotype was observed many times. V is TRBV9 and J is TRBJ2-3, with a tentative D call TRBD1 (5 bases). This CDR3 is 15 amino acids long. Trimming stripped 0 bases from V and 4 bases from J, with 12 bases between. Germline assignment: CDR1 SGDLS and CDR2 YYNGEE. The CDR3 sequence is CASSVAPGRSDTQYF. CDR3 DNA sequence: TGTGCCAGCAGCGTAGCTCCAGGGCGTTCAGATACGCAGTATTTT.